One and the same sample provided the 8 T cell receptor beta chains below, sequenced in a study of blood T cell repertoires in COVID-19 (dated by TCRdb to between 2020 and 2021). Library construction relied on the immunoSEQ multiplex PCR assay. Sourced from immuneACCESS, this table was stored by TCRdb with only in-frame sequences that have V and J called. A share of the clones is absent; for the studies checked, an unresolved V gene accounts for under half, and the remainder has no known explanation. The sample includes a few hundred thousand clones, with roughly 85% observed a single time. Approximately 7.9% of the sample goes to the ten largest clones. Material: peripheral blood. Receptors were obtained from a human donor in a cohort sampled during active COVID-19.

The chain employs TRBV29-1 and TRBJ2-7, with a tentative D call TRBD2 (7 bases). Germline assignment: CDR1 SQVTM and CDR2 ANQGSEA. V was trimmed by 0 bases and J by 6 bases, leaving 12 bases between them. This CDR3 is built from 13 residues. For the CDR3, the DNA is TGCAGCGTTGAAGATCAAGGGGGGGCCGAGCAGTACTTC. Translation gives CSVEDQGGAEQYF.

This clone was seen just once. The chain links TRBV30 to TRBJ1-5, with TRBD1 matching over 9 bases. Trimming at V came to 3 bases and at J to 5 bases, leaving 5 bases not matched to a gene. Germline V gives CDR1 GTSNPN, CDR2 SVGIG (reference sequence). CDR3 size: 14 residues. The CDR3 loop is CAWSSGQGYQPQHF. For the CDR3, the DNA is TGTGCCTGGAGCTCCGGACAGGGGTATCAGCCCCAGCATTTT.

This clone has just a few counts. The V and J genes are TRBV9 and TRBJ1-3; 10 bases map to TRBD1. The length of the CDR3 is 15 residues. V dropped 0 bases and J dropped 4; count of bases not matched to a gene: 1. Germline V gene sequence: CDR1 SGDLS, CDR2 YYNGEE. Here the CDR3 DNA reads TGTGCCAGCAGCGTAGAGGGACAGGGGGGAAACACCATATATTTT. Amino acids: CASSVEGQGGNTIYF.

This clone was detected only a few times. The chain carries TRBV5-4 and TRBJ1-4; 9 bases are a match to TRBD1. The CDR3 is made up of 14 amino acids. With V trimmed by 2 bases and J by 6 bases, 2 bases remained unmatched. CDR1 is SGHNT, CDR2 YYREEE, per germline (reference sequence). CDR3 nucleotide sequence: TGTGCCAGCAGCTTATGGGACAGGGATGAAAAACTGTTTTTT. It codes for CASSLWDRDEKLFF.

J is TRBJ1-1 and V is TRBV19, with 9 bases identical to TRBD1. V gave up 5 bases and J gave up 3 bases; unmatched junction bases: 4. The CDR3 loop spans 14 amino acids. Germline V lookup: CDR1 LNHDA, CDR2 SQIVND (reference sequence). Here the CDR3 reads CASSRWTGDTEAFF. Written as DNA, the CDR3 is TGTGCCAGTAGTCGATGGACAGGGGACACTGAAGCTTTCTTT. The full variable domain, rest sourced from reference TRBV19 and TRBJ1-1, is DGGITQSPKYLFRKEGQNVTLSCEQNLNHDAMYWYRQDPGQGLRLIYYSQIVNDFQKGDIAEGYSVSREKKESFPLTVTSAQKNPTAFYLCASSRWTGDTEAFFGQGTRLTVV.

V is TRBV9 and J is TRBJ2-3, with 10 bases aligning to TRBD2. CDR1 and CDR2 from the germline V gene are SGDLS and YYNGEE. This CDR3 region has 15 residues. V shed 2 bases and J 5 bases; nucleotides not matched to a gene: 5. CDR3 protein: CASSVGSGGLDTQYF. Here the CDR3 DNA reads TGTGCCAGCAGCGTGGGTAGCGGGGGGTTAGATACGCAGTATTTT. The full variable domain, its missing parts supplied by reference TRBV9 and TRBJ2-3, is DSGVTQTPKHLITATGQRVTLRCSPRSGDLSVYWYQQSLDQGLQFLIQYYNGEERAKGNILERFSAQQFPDLHSELNLSSLELGDSALYFCASSVGSGGLDTQYFGPGTRLTVL.

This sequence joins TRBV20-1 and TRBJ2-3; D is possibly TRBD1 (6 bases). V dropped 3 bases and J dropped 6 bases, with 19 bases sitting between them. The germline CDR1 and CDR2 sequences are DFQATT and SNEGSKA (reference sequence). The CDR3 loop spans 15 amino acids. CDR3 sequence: CSASPRDTGWDTQYF. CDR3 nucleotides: TGCAGTGCTAGTCCTCGGGACACGGGATGGGATACGCAGTATTTT.

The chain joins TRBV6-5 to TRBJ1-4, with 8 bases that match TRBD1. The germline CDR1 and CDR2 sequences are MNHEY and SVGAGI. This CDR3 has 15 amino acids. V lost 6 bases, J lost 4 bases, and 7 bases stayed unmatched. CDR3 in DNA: TGTGCCAGCAGGCTTAGGACAGGGATTAATGAAAAACTGTTTTTT. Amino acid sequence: CASRLRTGINEKLFF.